These 13 T cell receptor beta chains originate from one sample sequenced in a study of CD8+ T cells in alopecia areata. Following RNA extraction, reverse transcription yielded cDNA that acted as the sequencing template. The data were produced by immunoSEQ multiplex PCR, yet TCRdb's version contains in-frame clones alone and is incomplete. This sample yields a few hundred thousand clones, of which 60% are seen a single time; 0.9% to 0.95% belongs to the top ten. Treatment defined: oral pan-JAK inhibitor, 5-10 mg twice daily. Sequenced here: CD4+ T cells sorted from blood, sampled at week 52, from a patient treated with tofacitinib. The receptors here all came from a human donor with alopecia areata.

This chain joins TRBV27 and TRBJ1-1, with D possibly being TRBD1 (5 bases). V was pared by 5 bases and J by 1 base, with 11 bases between. CDR1 and CDR2 (germline): MNHEY, SMNVEV (reference sequence). The CDR3 sequence is 14 residues long. The CDR3 sequence is CASSIGQGNTEAFF. DNA for the CDR3: TGTGCCAGCAGTATCGGACAAGGGAACACTGAAGCTTTCTTT.

The gene calls are TRBV6-5 and TRBJ2-7; 9 bases are a match to TRBD2. Germline CDR1 is MNHEY and CDR2 is SVGAGI. V lost 2 bases and J lost 0; bases outside the gene matches: 5. The CDR3 is made up of 16 amino acids. The CDR3 DNA reads as TGTGCCAGCAGTTACGCCGCGGGGGGGAGCTCCTACGAGCAGTACTTC. As protein: CASSYAAGGSSYEQYF.

The gene calls are TRBV5-6 and TRBJ2-6, with D unresolved. There are 13 residues in the CDR3. The V gene lost 2 bases and the J gene lost 0 bases, with 0 bases spanning the gap. CDR1 is SGHDT, CDR2 YYEEEE, per germline. The CDR3 bases are TGTGCCAGCAGCTTCTCTGGGGCCAACGTCCTGACTTTC. This translates into CASSFSGANVLTF.

The chain links TRBV15 to TRBJ1-2, with no clear D. The CDR3 spans 13 residues. Germline V gene lookup returns CDR1 LNHNV and CDR2 YYDKDF (reference sequence). The V end lost 0 bases, the J end lost 8 bases, and 10 bases lay between the germline ends. The CDR3 protein is CATSRDRLEGYTF. The CDR3 coding sequence is TGTGCCACCAGCAGAGACAGATTGGAAGGCTACACCTTC. Full variable domain (outside the CDR3, taken from reference TRBV15 and TRBJ1-2): DAMVIQNPRYQVTQFGKPVTLSCSQTLNHNVMYWYQQKSSQAPKLLFHYYDKDFNNEADTPDNFQSRRPNTSFCFLDIRSPGLGDTAMYLCATSRDRLEGYTFGSGTRLTVV.

The chain couples TRBV15 to TRBJ2-6, with TRBD1 identical over 7 bases. V gave up 7 bases and J gave up 3 bases; unmatched junction bases: 3. The CDR3 consists of 14 residues. Germline CDR1 LNHNV, CDR2 YYDKDF (reference sequence). CDR3 sequence: CATTQGSGANVLTF. CDR3 nucleotide sequence: TGTGCCACCACACAGGGGAGTGGGGCCAACGTCCTGACTTTC.

The rearrangement uses TRBV14 and TRBJ2-7; TRBD2 might be the D (5 bases). The CDR3 sequence is 15 residues long. V dropped 2 bases and J dropped 5 bases, with 16 bases sitting between them. CDR1 SGHDN and CDR2 FVKESK come from the germline V gene. CDR3 region: CASSQRLGAAHEQYF. As DNA, the CDR3 is TGTGCCAGCAGCCAACGTCTGGGAGCTGCCCACGAGCAGTACTTC.

The V call is TRBV30, the J call TRBJ2-7, with 8 bases aligning to TRBD1. V lost 4 bases and J lost 0; bases outside the gene matches: 5. CDR1 and CDR2 (germline): GTSNPN, SVGIG (reference sequence). The CDR3 contains 14 residues. This CDR3 is CAWNGQGSSYEQYF. CDR3 nucleotide sequence: TGTGCCTGGAACGGACAGGGTAGCTCCTACGAGCAGTACTTC.

This clone was found a few times. The chain couples TRBV25-1 to TRBJ2-6; no clear D. Germline lookup yields CDR1 MGHDK and CDR2 SYGVNS. The CDR3 spans 14 residues. Trimming removed 5 bases from V and 0 bases from J, with 5 bases in between. This CDR3 is CASSTNSGANVLTF. CDR3 in DNA: TGTGCCAGCAGTACGAACTCTGGGGCCAACGTCCTGACTTTC. Looking up the rest from reference TRBV25-1 and TRBJ2-6 gives the full variable domain: EADIYQTPRYLVIGTGKKITLECSQTMGHDKMYWYQQDPGMELHLIHYSYGVNSTEKGDLSSESTVSRIRTEHFPLTLESARPSHTSQYLCASSTNSGANVLTFGAGSRLTVL.

This clone was detected a few times. The same CDR3 arises from other DNA sequences in this sample as well. The V call is TRBV29-1, the J call TRBJ2-7; a weak D match, TRBD1 (6 bases). Germline loops: CDR1 SQVTM, CDR2 ANQGSEA. Deletions cut 4 bases from V and 3 bases from J, with 7 bases between. The CDR3 is 11 residues long. CDR3 DNA sequence: TGCAGCGTTGGACAGGTCTACGAGCAGTACTTC. Translated: CSVGQVYEQYF.

This chain uses TRBV13 with TRBJ2-7; D uncertain. Trimming shortened V by 5 bases and J by 4 bases, and 15 bases separated the two germline ends. CDR1 and CDR2 (germline): PRHDT, FYEKMQ (reference sequence). This CDR3 spans 14 amino acids. Here the CDR3 DNA reads TGTGCCAGCAGCCCGTCCCGGCAGGAGTACGAGCAGTACTTC. Residues: CASSPSRQEYEQYF.

The rearrangement joins TRBV4-1 to TRBJ1-6; weak D call: TRBD1 (5 bases). Germline V gene lookup returns CDR1 MGHRA and CDR2 YSYEKL. The length of the CDR3 is 17 residues. V lost 0 bases to trimming and J lost 7 bases, with 16 bases between them. This CDR3 is CASSQDLPQGKNSPLHF. The CDR3, as DNA: TGCGCCAGCAGCCAAGATCTCCCGCAGGGTAAAAATTCACCCCTCCACTTT.

J is TRBJ2-5 and V is TRBV19, with D perhaps matching TRBD2 (5 bases). The germline V and J ends were trimmed by 1 base and 5 bases, with 8 bases remaining between them. The CDR3 is 13 residues long. Germline-derived CDR1 and CDR2 are LNHDA and SQIVND (reference sequence). The CDR3 DNA is TGTGCCAGTAGTATAGTCCCGGGGGAGACCCAGTACTTC. Translation gives CASSIVPGETQYF.

This clone was detected only a few times. This rearrangement joins TRBV29-1 to TRBJ1-2; 8 positions agree with TRBD1. From germline, CDR1 is SQVTM and CDR2 ANQGSEA. This CDR3 spans 12 amino acids. Trimming removed 4 bases from V and 2 bases from J; junction bases left unmatched: 0. The CDR3 region is CSVGDRNYGYTF. CDR3 nucleotides: TGCAGCGTTGGGGACAGGAACTATGGCTACACCTTC.